These 14 T cell receptor beta chains originate from one sample sequenced in a study of blood T cell repertoires in COVID-19. Sequencing was performed with immunoSEQ multiplex PCR; in TCRdb, only in-frame clones are kept and a portion is missing. The sample consists of about 170,000 clones, 80% to 85% of them appearing once. Sequenced: peripheral blood. All receptors come from a human donor with acute or convalescent COVID-19. The donor label of this sample is uncertain.

The rearrangement links TRBV5-4 to TRBJ2-3; possibly TRBD2 for D (6 bases). The CDR3 covers 15 residues. Trimming pared 7 bases from V and 6 bases from J, leaving 21 bases between. The germline CDR1 and CDR2 sequences are SGHNT and YYREEE (reference sequence). As DNA, the CDR3 is TGTGCCAGCGCAGGCGGGACTCGGGGAAGGGATACGCAGTATTTT. This translates into CASAGGTRGRDTQYF.

The chain combines TRBV12-3 or TRBV12-4 with TRBJ1-5, with D possibly TRBD1 on 6 matching bases. CDR3 size: 13 residues. V was trimmed by 5 bases and J by 11 bases, leaving 16 bases between them. The CDR3 here is CASSPRGTGSQHF. CDR3 sequence (DNA): TGTGCCAGCAGTCCTAGGGGCACAGGGTCCCAGCATTTT.

This clone was seen more than once but under ten times. The chain employs TRBV7-9 and TRBJ1-4; 7 bases line up with TRBD1. CDR3 length equals 13 residues. Germline CDR1 SEHNR, CDR2 FQNEAQ (reference sequence). V was pared by 5 bases and J by 8 bases, with 5 bases of the junction left unmatched. CDR3 nucleotide sequence: TGTGCCAGCAGCCCACGGACAGGAGAAAAACTGTTTTTT. This encodes CASSPRTGEKLFF.

The chain employs TRBV10-2 and TRBJ2-3; 9 bases agree with TRBD2. V shed 4 bases and J 0 bases; nucleotides not matched to a gene: 11. The germline V gene has CDR1 WSHSY and CDR2 SAAADI. The CDR3 has 18 residues. The CDR3 DNA sequence: TGCGCCAGCAGTGTGCGAGCGGGGGGCCCCATCAGCACAGATACGCAGTATTTT. This gives the protein CASSVRAGGPISTDTQYF.

The CDR3 spells CASSLAYGAPGETQYF. CDR3 bases: TGTGCCAGCAGCTTAGCGTATGGCGCACCCGGGGAGACCCAGTACTTC. V usage is TRBV7-2 and J usage is TRBJ2-5; D is undetermined. The CDR3 consists of 16 residues. V was clipped by 0 bases and J by 5 bases, with 16 bases between them. Germline lookup yields CDR1 SGHTA and CDR2 FQGNSA.

The chain combines TRBV5-5 with TRBJ2-2; no clear D gene. Trimming cost V 0 bases and J 4 bases, with 13 bases left between them. The CDR3 covers 16 residues. Germline V lookup: CDR1 SGHKS, CDR2 YYEKEE (reference sequence). DNA for the CDR3: TGTGCCAGCAGCTTGGCCTGGAGCAGCGTCACCGGGGAGCTGTTTTTT. It specifies CASSLAWSSVTGELFF.

The chain links TRBV5-5 to TRBJ1-1, with D possibly matching TRBD1 (5 bases). The CDR3 is 13 residues long. V lost 1 base, J lost 6 bases, and 10 bases lay in between. Germline-derived CDR1 and CDR2 are SGHKS and YYEKEE (reference sequence). DNA for the CDR3: TGTGCCAGCAGCTTGTCAGGGTCGGCTGAAGCTTTCTTT. Its translation: CASSLSGSAEAFF.

This clone was found a few times. The chain's CDR3 is CASRRWGAEAFF. The CDR3 nucleotides read TGTGCCAGCAGACGGTGGGGAGCTGAAGCTTTCTTT. The V gene is TRBV7-9, the J gene TRBJ1-1, with unresolved D. CDR1 is SEHNR and CDR2 is FQNEAQ in the germline V gene (reference sequence). V gave up 6 bases and J gave up 6 bases, with 11 bases separating them. The CDR3 has 12 amino acids.

The V and J genes are TRBV6-6 and TRBJ1-2; possible D gene TRBD1, 5 bases. The CDR3 sequence is 17 residues long. V was clipped by 5 bases and J by 8 bases, with 27 bases between them. Germline CDR1 and CDR2: MNHNY and SVGAGI (reference sequence). This CDR3 reads CASSQSRGTTAEVGYTF. The CDR3 DNA reads TGTGCCAGCAGTCAAAGTCGCGGGACCACCGCTGAGGTCGGCTACACCTTC.

A single count supports this clone. This chain uses TRBV5-1 with TRBJ2-5, with TRBD2 matching over 15 bases. This CDR3 is 17 amino acids long. Germline V gene data show CDR1 as SGHRS and CDR2 as YFSETQ. The ends lost 2 bases at V and 4 bases at J; junction bases unmatched: 6. The CDR3 DNA follows: TGCGCCAGCAGCTTCGGACTAGCGGGAGGGTTAGGAGAGACCCAGTACTTC. Translating it yields CASSFGLAGGLGETQYF.

V gene TRBV9 combines with J gene TRBJ2-3; D is unresolved. Germline CDR1 reads SGDLS; CDR2 reads YYNGEE. Trimming shortened V by 0 bases and J by 2 bases, and 10 bases separated the two germline ends. This CDR3 region has 15 residues. CDR3 in DNA: TGTGCCAGCAGCGTAGCTACGGGTTACACAGATACGCAGTATTTT. Translated, it gives CASSVATGYTDTQYF. The variable domain in full, with the rest retrieved from reference TRBV9 and TRBJ2-3, is DSGVTQTPKHLITATGQRVTLRCSPRSGDLSVYWYQQSLDQGLQFLIQYYNGEERAKGNILERFSAQQFPDLHSELNLSSLELGDSALYFCASSVATGYTDTQYFGPGTRLTVL.

Here the CDR3 reads CASSLERGSSTDTQYF. In nucleotides, the CDR3 is TGTGCCAGCAGCTTGGAGCGGGGATCTAGCACAGATACGCAGTATTTT. The rearrangement links TRBV5-6 to TRBJ2-3, with 7 bases lining up with TRBD2. Germline V gene lookup returns CDR1 SGHDT and CDR2 YYEEEE. Trimming at V came to 0 bases and at J to 0 bases, leaving 4 bases not matched to a gene. CDR3 size: 16 residues.

The V call is TRBV2, the J call TRBJ1-1; TRBD1 matches 8 bases. This CDR3 is 13 amino acids long. V dropped 5 bases and J dropped 4; count of bases not matched to a gene: 3. Germline V gene data show CDR1 as SNHLY and CDR2 as FYNNEI. In nucleotides, the CDR3 is TGTGCCAGCAGTCTGACAGGGGCCACTGAAGCTTTCTTT. Its translation: CASSLTGATEAFF.

The rearrangement links TRBV7-2 to TRBJ1-6, with 7 positions matching TRBD1. This CDR3 is built from 16 residues. V lost 1 base to trimming and J lost 10 bases; unmatched junction nucleotides: 10. Per the germline V gene, CDR1 is SGHTA and CDR2 is FQGNSA. As DNA, the CDR3 is TGTGCCAGCAGCTTAGGCCCTGACAGGGCGGCATCACCCCTCCACTTT. Translating it yields CASSLGPDRAASPLHF.